The clone carrying this T cell receptor beta chain has only one observation. The length of the CDR3 is 15 residues. CDR1 and CDR2 (germline): SGDLS, YYNGEE. The V and J ends lost 3 bases and 4 bases, in that order; junction bases with no gene match: 6. The method was immunoSEQ multiplex PCR; TCRdb's version includes in-frame clones alone and lacks a portion of them. In the table there are about 200,000 clones, around nine tenths of which are singletons. The data originate from a study of blood T cell repertoires in COVID-19. The sequence was collected from a man aged 50-59 years with COVID-19, enrolled during active disease. This rearrangement joins TRBV9 to TRBJ2-3; 9 nucleotides line up with TRBD1. Sequenced sample: peripheral blood. The CDR3 protein is CASSATTGGADTQYF. The CDR3 coding sequence is TGTGCCAGCAGCGCGACGACAGGGGGGGCAGATACGCAGTATTTT.